This TCR beta chain was recorded in a study of T cell repertoires in cytomegalovirus infection. The wider study: The study used recently identified HLA-C-restricted and well-studied HLA-B-restricted CMV epitopes. Public signatures in TCR beta pointed to CMV infection and matching HLA type.

Whole-study findings and limits: Cumulative public TCR beta family frequency identified carriers of CMV plus the relevant HLA. It was HLA-C-restricted CMV-specific TCR beta clonotypes that dominated the response ex vivo.

Using its own MiXCR run on the reads, TCRdb lists one record per CDR3 protein. The sample shows about 700,000 distinct CDR3 sequences, 30% to 40% of them seen only once. On this clonotype itself: The target antigen is unknown.

V lost 4 bases, J lost 5 bases, and 7 bases stayed unmatched. The CDR3 runs to 15 residues. The V gene's germline CDR1 is SGHDT and CDR2 YYEEEE. The starting material was cultured PBMCs, obtained from culture after CMV antigen stimulation. The rearrangement links TRBV5-6 to TRBJ2-2; TRBD1 matches at 8 bases. This TCR came from a human donor in good health (CMV status not recorded). Some clones in this sample may be carry-over from other donors' samples. CDR3 in DNA: TGTGCCAGCAGCCCCGGGACAGGATTGACCGGGGAGCTGTTTTTT. It yields the protein CASSPGTGLTGELFF.